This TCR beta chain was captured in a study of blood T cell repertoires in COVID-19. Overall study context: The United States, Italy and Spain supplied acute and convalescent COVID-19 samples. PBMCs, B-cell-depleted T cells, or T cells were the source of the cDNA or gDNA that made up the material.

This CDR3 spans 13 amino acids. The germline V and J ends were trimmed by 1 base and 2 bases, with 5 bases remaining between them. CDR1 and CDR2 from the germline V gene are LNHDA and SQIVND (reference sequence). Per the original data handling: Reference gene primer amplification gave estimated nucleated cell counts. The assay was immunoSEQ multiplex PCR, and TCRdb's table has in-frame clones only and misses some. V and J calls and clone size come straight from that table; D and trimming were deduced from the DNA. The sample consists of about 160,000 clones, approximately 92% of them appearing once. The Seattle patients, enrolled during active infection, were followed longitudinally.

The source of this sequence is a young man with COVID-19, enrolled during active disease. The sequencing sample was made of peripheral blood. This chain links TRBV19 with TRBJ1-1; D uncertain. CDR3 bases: TGTGCCAGTAGTATAGTGAGAAACACTGAAGCTTTCTTT. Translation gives CASSIVRNTEAFF.